These T cell receptor beta chains were read from a single sample in a study of memory CD4+ T cells and cytomegalovirus serostatus. The data were produced by immunoSEQ multiplex PCR, yet TCRdb's version contains in-frame clones alone and is incomplete. The data show over 50,000 clones, 70% to 80% seen once. Sequencing used memory CD4+ T cells from blood. These TCRs come from an adult in good health and CMV-seronegative. CDR3s include the opening cysteine and the closing phenylalanine or tryptophan.

v_gene: TRBV5-1; CDR3aa: CASSPSGSGNTIYF
v_gene: TRBV7-3; CDR3aa: CASSLSGMGYGYTF
v_gene: TRBV19; CDR3aa: CASSILRLVYTGELFF
v_gene: TRBV28; CDR3aa: CASGKMRGSTGELFF
v_gene: TRBV5-4; CDR3aa: CASSLASFAAKDTQYF
v_gene: TRBV30; CDR3aa: CAWSMKRGNEKLFF
v_gene: TRBV7-2; CDR3aa: CASSLREGYDTQYF
v_gene: TRBV5-6; CDR3aa: CASSGTGIVTGELFF
v_gene: TRBV6-5; CDR3aa: CASHPAGGNEQFF
v_gene: TRBV27; CDR3aa: CASSLEAGGTYEQYF
v_gene: TRBV28; CDR3aa: CASSISGTGRNYGYTF
v_gene: TRBV18; CDR3aa: CASSADRGGSYEQYF
v_gene: TRBV6-1; CDR3aa: CASRDRGSQETQYF
v_gene: TRBV7-7; CDR3aa: CASSLAQGAGYEQYF
v_gene: TRBV5-1; CDR3aa: CASSLLPTGVGTEAFF
v_gene: TRBV19; CDR3aa: CASSIRETGELFF
v_gene: TRBV4-3; CDR3aa: CASSQDSLAEHTDTQYF
v_gene: TRBV7-9; CDR3aa: CASSLARARTYGYTF
v_gene: TRBV4-1; CDR3aa: CASSQKGQGAMELEKLFF
v_gene: TRBV5-4; CDR3aa: CASSLGGGFSTDTQYF
v_gene: TRBV7-7; CDR3aa: CASSKDGGTEQYF
v_gene: TRBV5-1; CDR3aa: CASSYVGGVDYEQYF
v_gene: TRBV28; CDR3aa: CASSLRREAPIYGYTF
v_gene: TRBV28; CDR3aa: CASSRPGNRREQYF
v_gene: TRBV7-2; CDR3aa: CASSLGSRRNEQYF
v_gene: TRBV10-3; CDR3aa: CAISEDYSTDTQYF
v_gene: TRBV28; CDR3aa: CASRGGVAEAFF
v_gene: TRBV5-8; CDR3aa: CASSLQGWNSPLHF
v_gene: TRBV6-5; CDR3aa: CASSSMTGALREAFF
v_gene: TRBV7-9; CDR3aa: CASSSVYEQFF
v_gene: TRBV28; CDR3aa: CASSSGGQINSPLHF
v_gene: TRBV2; CDR3aa: CASMRDTNQPQHF
v_gene: TRBV5-4; CDR3aa: CASSKGQEYFYGYTF
v_gene: TRBV7-8; CDR3aa: CASSFARIPGLASYEQYF
v_gene: TRBV11-2; CDR3aa: CASSRTTGAWETQYF
v_gene: TRBV10-2; CDR3aa: CAGGDSPYEQYF
v_gene: TRBV6-1; CDR3aa: CASSEPPFANTGELFF
v_gene: TRBV27; CDR3aa: CASSYKGGIEQYF
v_gene: TRBV28; CDR3aa: CASSFVTVRNTEAFF
v_gene: TRBV29-1; CDR3aa: CSVERGDEKLFF
v_gene: TRBV6-5; CDR3aa: CASGRQTQYF
v_gene: TRBV5-6; CDR3aa: CASSKTGVAKNIQYF
v_gene: TRBV7-8; CDR3aa: CATLLGSYEQYF
v_gene: TRBV27; CDR3aa: CASSFSTDTQYF
v_gene: TRBV6-1; CDR3aa: CANGQGVTGELFF
v_gene: TRBV7-9; CDR3aa: CASSAWTGRTDTQYF
v_gene: TRBV4-2; CDR3aa: CASSLLAGGTDTQYF
v_gene: TRBV11-1; CDR3aa: CASSLTQDAGTEAFF
v_gene: TRBV28; CDR3aa: CASSQPVGGSLTEAFF
v_gene: TRBV28; CDR3aa: CASSLGGTFYEQYF
v_gene: TRBV25-1; CDR3aa: CASSEYREGQFF